The 11 T cell receptor beta chains below come from one sample, sequenced in a study of T-cell memory formation after mild COVID-19 (dated by TCRdb to about 2021). Library preparation used 5' RACE. TCRdb names Illumina NovaSeq 6000 as the instrument used. TCRdb handled the public reads itself, with Q25 trimming in fastp and clone calling in MiXCR, and kept productive beta chains. CDR3 protein sequences are deduplicated, and each keeps its most common genes and DNA. A total of a few hundred thousand distinct CDR3 sequences appear in this sample, approximately 19% of them only once. Of the sample, under 25% is held by the ten largest clones. The material sequenced was PBMCs or a T cell subset sorted from them (not recorded which). Source of these receptors: a man younger than 35 who had mild COVID-19 (a few samples of this study predate the infection). The sample titles of this study are shuffled in the database, so cell type and time point are left out; the donor was told from shared clones.

This clonotype was counted only a few times. The chain uses TRBV6-7 and TRBJ2-7; TRBD2 might be the D (6 bases). TRBV6-7 is marked as an open reading frame, function uncertain. The CDR3 length is 18 residues. The ends were cut back, 5 bases at V and 5 bases at J, with 28 bases in the middle. CDR3 coding DNA: TGTGCCAGCAGTACCGCCCCACGTCCGGGAGACTCAGCGGACGAGCAGTACTTC. This translates into CASSTAPRPGDSADEQYF.

The gene calls are TRBV7-9 and TRBJ2-7, with TRBD1 as a possible D gene (6 bases). This CDR3 has 17 residues. V was shortened by 0 bases and J by 2 bases, with 17 bases between the two germline ends. Germline CDR1 and CDR2: SEHNR and FQNEAQ (reference sequence). The CDR3 region is CASSLAPPKQGPYEQYF. The DNA for the CDR3 is TGTGCCAGCAGCTTAGCCCCTCCCAAACAGGGACCCTACGAGCAGTACTTC.

In its sample, this clonotype was seen a few times. The J gene is TRBJ2-1, the V gene TRBV20-1, with D perhaps matching TRBD2 (5 bases). The V gene's germline CDR1 is DFQATT and CDR2 SNEGSKA (reference sequence). This CDR3 is built from 11 residues. Between the trimmed V and J ends, which lost 6 bases and 8 bases, there was a span of 11 bases. This chain's CDR3 is CSANEGHEQFF. The CDR3 DNA reads as TGCAGTGCCAACGAGGGCCATGAGCAGTTCTTC.

The chain combines TRBV15 with TRBJ2-1; D is unclear. The germline V gene encodes CDR1 LNHNV and CDR2 YYDKDF (reference sequence). This CDR3 has 12 residues. Trimming stripped 4 bases from V and 5 bases from J, with 6 bases between. The CDR3 protein is CATSNIDNEQFF. The CDR3 coding sequence is TGTGCCACCAGCAACATCGACAATGAGCAGTTCTTC.

This clonotype has ten or more counts. V is TRBV20-1 and J is TRBJ2-7; D possibly matches TRBD1 or TRBD2 (5 bases each). CDR1 and CDR2 (germline): DFQATT, SNEGSKA (reference sequence). The CDR3 is made up of 14 amino acids. Trimming removed 6 bases at V and 4 bases at J, with 19 bases between. The CDR3 region has the DNA TGCAGTGCCCCAGCCCGAGGGGTTGGGTACGAGCAGTACTTC. It specifies CSAPARGVGYEQYF.

In this sample, this clonotype turned up a few times. V and J are TRBV9 and TRBJ1-4; weak D call: TRBD1 (5 bases). The CDR3 is made up of 14 amino acids. CDR1 SGDLS and CDR2 YYNGEE come from the germline V gene. Trimming pared 4 bases from V and 2 bases from J, leaving 9 bases between. DNA for the CDR3: TGTGCCAGCAGCCCAGGGTTTACTAATGAAAAACTGTTTTTT. It is translated as CASSPGFTNEKLFF.

This clonotype appeared a few times. This sequence joins TRBV5-1 and TRBJ1-5; D is undetermined. In germline, CDR1 is SGHRS, CDR2 YFSETQ. The CDR3 has 16 amino acids. V was pared by 1 base and J by 1 base, with 12 bases between. The CDR3 DNA sequence: TGCGCCAGCAGCTTGCCAGCCACGGGGAGCAATCAGCCCCAGCATTTT. Translated: CASSLPATGSNQPQHF.

V gene TRBV15 combines with J gene TRBJ1-6; D perhaps matches TRBD1 (5 bases). V gave up 0 bases and J gave up 7 bases, with 19 bases separating them. The CDR3 is made up of 18 amino acids. Germline V gene data show CDR1 as LNHNV and CDR2 as YYDKDF (reference sequence). In nucleotides, the CDR3 is TGTGCCACCAGCAGAGAAGGGGCCCTTGGGGGGTGGAATTCACCCCTCCACTTT. Its protein product is CATSREGALGGWNSPLHF.

This clonotype showed up just a few times. The chain carries TRBV7-9 and TRBJ1-1, with D possibly matching TRBD1 (6 bases). CDR1 and CDR2 from the germline V gene are SEHNR and FQNEAQ (reference sequence). The germline V and J ends were trimmed by 8 bases and 2 bases, with 12 bases remaining between them. This CDR3 is built from 13 residues. CDR3 sequence (DNA): TGTGCCAGCTCGGACAGAATAAACACTGAAGCTTTCTTT. Translated: CASSDRINTEAFF.

This clonotype has a handful of counts. J is TRBJ2-6 and V is TRBV11-2, with 9 bases fitting TRBD1. This CDR3 has 18 residues. V shed 5 bases, J shed 1 base, and the junction held 9 bases outside the gene matches. CDR1 is SGHAT and CDR2 is FQNNGV in the germline V gene. This CDR3 reads CASSRGQGIFSGANVLTF. CDR3 DNA: TGTGCCAGCAGCCGCGGACAGGGGATCTTTTCTGGGGCCAACGTCCTGACTTTC.

The chain links TRBV7-8 to TRBJ1-5; 7 nucleotides line up with TRBD1. CDR3 size: 16 residues. Germline assignment: CDR1 SGHVS and CDR2 FQNEAQ. V shed 5 bases and J 2 bases; nucleotides not matched to a gene: 9. As DNA, the CDR3 is TGTGCCAGCAGCCCGCAAAGGACAGGTGGCAATCAGCCCCAGCATTTT. It encodes CASSPQRTGGNQPQHF.